These 29 T cell receptor beta chains were all obtained from the same sample, sequenced in a study of blood T cells in healthy people across ages. For the second PCR, which ran for 7 to 11 cycles, a sample-barcoded 5' primer and a J-beta primer mix were used. TCRdb reprocessed the 5' RACE reads with MiXCR, giving one entry per CDR3 protein. The table has more than 1,400,000 distinct CDR3 sequences, around two fifths seen once. Sequencing was carried out using blood. These TCRs come from a woman aged 18-29 years in good health.

The V call is TRBV13, the J call TRBJ2-5; 9 nucleotides line up with TRBD2. Germline assignment: CDR1 PRHDT and CDR2 FYEKMQ (reference sequence). This CDR3 is built from 14 residues. V gave up 7 bases and J gave up 13 bases; unmatched junction bases: 16. The CDR3, as DNA: TGTGCCAGCATCCGTAGCGGGAGAACCTACGAGCGGTACTTC. It specifies CASIRSGRTYERYF. Combining the CDR3 with reference TRBV13 and TRBJ2-5 gives the whole variable domain AAGVIQSPRHLIKEKRETATLKCYPIPRHDTVYWYQQGPGQDPQFLISFYEKMQSDKGSIPDRFSAQQFSDYHSELNMSSLELGDSALYFCASIRSGRTYERYFGPGTRLLVL.

This clonotype was recorded a few times. The chain uses TRBV29-1 and TRBJ2-1; maybe TRBD2 (6 bases). Germline CDR1 and CDR2: SQVTM and ANQGSEA. The V end was cut by 3 bases, the J end by 7 bases, with 16 bases between. The CDR3 covers 14 residues. CDR3 nucleotide sequence: TGCAGCGTTGATGGGGGGACGGCAGTTAATGAGCAGTTCTTC. Residues: CSVDGGTAVNEQFF.

This rearrangement joins TRBV7-9 to TRBJ1-2; no definite D call. V gave up 4 bases and J gave up 3 bases, with 9 bases separating them. Germline lookup yields CDR1 SEHNR and CDR2 FQNEAQ (reference sequence). The CDR3 spans 13 residues. CDR3: CASSSGSYYGYTF. The CDR3 DNA follows: TGTGCCAGCAGCTCGGGCTCTTACTATGGCTACACCTTC.

This clonotype was seen a few times. The chain combines TRBV20-1 with TRBJ2-7; the D gene is possibly TRBD2 (7 bases). V lost 6 bases, J lost 0 bases, and 18 bases lay in between. This CDR3 has 15 residues. The germline CDR1 and CDR2 sequences are DFQATT and SNEGSKA (reference sequence). The CDR3 DNA sequence: TGCAGTGCCCTAAGGCGCGGGGGCAGCTCCTACGAGCAGTACTTC. This encodes CSALRRGGSSYEQYF.

The CDR3 DNA is TGCAGTGCCCCCACGTGGGCGGGAGAGGGCCCAGATACGCAGTATTTT. This translates into CSAPTWAGEGPDTQYF. The rearrangement joins TRBV20-1 to TRBJ2-3; 7 nucleotides align to TRBD2. The germline V gene encodes CDR1 DFQATT and CDR2 SNEGSKA (reference sequence). The CDR3 totals 16 residues. With 6 bases clipped from V and 4 bases from J, the junction kept 16 bases outside the gene matches.

The chain combines TRBV7-6 with TRBJ1-1, with D perhaps matching TRBD1 (6 bases). The CDR3 loop spans 14 amino acids. Germline V gives CDR1 SGHVS, CDR2 FNYEAQ. Trimming stripped 5 bases from V and 4 bases from J, with 14 bases between. The CDR3 is CASSGPGAGTEAFF. The CDR3 coding sequence is TGTGCCAGCAGCGGTCCGGGGGCTGGCACTGAAGCTTTCTTT.

This clonotype was observed once. The V call is TRBV12-5, the J call TRBJ2-1, with unresolved D. This CDR3 is built from 12 residues. From germline, CDR1 is LGHNT and CDR2 FRNRAP. Trimming left V 4 bases short and J 9 bases short, with 10 bases between. The CDR3 bases are TGTGCTAGTGGTTCGGTTGCTGGTGAGCAGTTCTTC. This gives the protein CASGSVAGEQFF.

This clonotype came up a few times. The V and J genes are TRBV20-1 and TRBJ1-2; D gene ambiguous. V lost 0 bases and J lost 7, with 15 bases in between. The length of the CDR3 is 14 residues. The germline gives CDR1 DFQATT, CDR2 SNEGSKA (reference sequence). The CDR3, as DNA: TGCAGTGCTAGAGATCAAATCTCTGGAGCTGGCTACACCTTC. It translates to CSARDQISGAGYTF.

This clonotype has just one count. The rearrangement joins TRBV9 to TRBJ1-4; D remains unclear. The V end was cut by 1 base, the J end by 8 bases, with 15 bases between. Germline loops: CDR1 SGDLS, CDR2 YYNGEE. The length of the CDR3 is 15 residues. CDR3 sequence (DNA): TGTGCCAGCAGCGTAAGTGCTCGGGAATACGAAAAACTGTTTTTT. Translation: CASSVSAREYEKLFF.

This chain connects TRBV25-1 to TRBJ2-2; perhaps TRBD1 as D (5 bases). Looked up from germline, CDR1 is MGHDK and CDR2 is SYGVNS. This CDR3 contains 15 residues. V was shortened by 0 bases and J by 5 bases, with 10 bases between the two germline ends. CDR3 residues: CASSEYGKGTGELFF. Written as DNA, the CDR3 is TGTGCCAGCAGTGAATATGGAAAGGGGACCGGGGAGCTGTTTTTT.

A note on this clonotype: A much larger clone lies a single base off, so this may be a read error. The chain employs TRBV28 and TRBJ2-5; D not resolved. Germline CDR1 MDHEN, CDR2 SYDVKM. The CDR3 extends over 12 amino acids. CDR3 sequence: CASRSAQENQYF. CDR3 DNA: TGTGCCAGCAGGTCGGCACAAGAGAACCAGTACTTC.

V and J are TRBV5-1 and TRBJ1-6; D gene ambiguous. The V end lost 0 bases, the J end lost 0 bases, and 16 bases lay between the germline ends. Germline V CDR1 and CDR2: SGHRS, YFSETQ. CDR3 length: 19 amino acids. CDR3 in amino acids: CASSLEGRGSSSYNSPLHF. The CDR3 nucleotides are TGCGCCAGCAGCTTGGAGGGTCGCGGCTCCAGCTCCTATAATTCACCCCTCCACTTT. The complete variable domain, with remaining parts taken from reference TRBV5-1 and TRBJ1-6, reads KAGVTQTPRYLIKTRGQQVTLSCSPISGHRSVSWYQQTPGQGLQFLFEYFSETQRNKGNFPGRFSGRQFSNSRSEMNVSTLELGDSALYLCASSLEGRGSSSYNSPLHFGNGTRLTVT.

The rearrangement links TRBV13 to TRBJ2-6, with 9 bases that match TRBD1. Germline V gives CDR1 PRHDT, CDR2 FYEKMQ (reference sequence). With 3 bases clipped from V and 2 bases from J, the junction kept 14 bases outside the gene matches. The CDR3 loop spans 20 amino acids. CDR3: CASSFKRPGTGLTGANVLTF. CDR3 DNA sequence: TGTGCCAGCAGCTTCAAAAGGCCCGGGACAGGGTTAACTGGGGCCAACGTCCTGACTTTC.

This clonotype was detected a few times. The CDR3 here is CASSHRLGEQYF. The CDR3 DNA follows: TGTGCCAGCAGCCATAGACTAGGCGAGCAGTACTTC. This sequence joins TRBV14 and TRBJ2-7; tentative D call: TRBD2 (6 bases). V was pared by 3 bases and J by 6 bases, with 9 bases between. Germline V CDR1 and CDR2: SGHDN, FVKESK. This CDR3 contains 12 residues. The variable domain in full, completed from reference TRBV14 and TRBJ2-7, reads EAGVTQFPSHSVIEKGQTVTLRCDPISGHDNLYWYRRVMGKEIKFLLHFVKESKQDESGMPNNRFLAERTGGTYSTLKVQPAELEDSGVYFCASSHRLGEQYFGPGTRLTVT.

The chain couples TRBV10-2 to TRBJ2-1; possibly TRBD2 for D (5 bases). The CDR3 is made up of 15 amino acids. Germline-derived CDR1 and CDR2 are WSHSY and SAAADI. V dropped 7 bases and J dropped 2 bases, with 15 bases sitting between them. CDR3 in DNA: TGCGCCAGCATGCAAGGAGCGGATACCTACAATGAGCAGTTCTTC. Translated, it gives CASMQGADTYNEQFF.

This clonotype showed up many times. J is TRBJ2-1 and V is TRBV21-1; the table's D call, TRBD1, was not checked against the DNA. TRBV21-1 constitutes a pseudogene. The CDR3 runs 15 residues. The CDR3 nucleotides are TGTGCCAGCAGCAAACCCCAGGGGGTCTACAATGAGCAGTTCTTC. Translating gives CASSKPQGVYNEQFF.

The chain carries TRBV20-1 and TRBJ1-2, with TRBD1 as a possible D gene (6 bases). CDR3 length: 15 amino acids. V gave up 0 bases and J gave up 1 base, with 12 bases separating them. Germline values: CDR1 DFQATT, CDR2 SNEGSKA (reference sequence). CDR3 in amino acids: CSARDQTGSNYGYTF. The CDR3 nucleotides read TGCAGTGCTAGAGATCAGACAGGAAGTAACTATGGCTACACCTTC.

This clonotype was observed a handful of times. The chain recombines TRBV7-3 with TRBJ2-6, with D perhaps assigned TRBD1 or TRBD2 (5 bases each). Trimming took 1 base from V and 0 from J, leaving 13 bases between them. The CDR3 sequence is 18 residues long. Germline V gives CDR1 SGHTA, CDR2 FQGTGA. CDR3 bases: TGTGCCAGCAGCTTAAATTCTGGGGGAAGCTCTGGGGCCAACGTCCTGACTTTC. Translated, it gives CASSLNSGGSSGANVLTF.

The gene calls are TRBV6-5 and TRBJ1-1, with 7 nucleotides matching TRBD1. The CDR3 has 13 amino acids. V gave up 5 bases and J gave up 4 bases; unmatched junction bases: 4. Germline V gene sequence: CDR1 MNHEY, CDR2 SVGAGI. The CDR3 DNA sequence: TGTGCCAGCAGTAGACAGGGAGCCACTGAAGCTTTCTTT. It translates to CASSRQGATEAFF.

The chain uses TRBV7-2 and TRBJ1-2; no clear D. The germline gives CDR1 SGHTA, CDR2 FQGNSA. The CDR3 runs 14 residues. Trimming took 0 bases from V and 7 from J, leaving 12 bases between them. CDR3 sequence (DNA): TGTGCCAGCAGCTTAGCGTTCTTCGAGGGTGGCTACACCTTC. Encoded protein: CASSLAFFEGGYTF.

At least ten counts were recorded for this clonotype. The rearrangement uses TRBV4-1 and TRBJ1-1, with D perhaps TRBD1 (5 bases). V was shortened by 4 bases and J by 1 base, with 10 bases between the two germline ends. The CDR3 extends over 14 amino acids. The germline V gene has CDR1 MGHRA and CDR2 YSYEKL. Here the CDR3 DNA reads TGCGCCAGCAGCCGTGGGACGGCGAACACTGAAGCTTTCTTT. It encodes CASSRGTANTEAFF.

The rearrangement uses TRBV5-1 and TRBJ1-1; D is possibly TRBD1 (6 bases). The germline V gene has CDR1 SGHRS and CDR2 YFSETQ. Between the trimmed V and J ends, which lost 4 bases and 4 bases, there was a span of 14 bases. This CDR3 region has 14 residues. The CDR3 nucleotides are TGCGCCAGCAGCATGGACAGAGGGTTCACTGAAGCTTTCTTT. Translated: CASSMDRGFTEAFF.

V gene TRBV6-2 or TRBV6-3 combines with J gene TRBJ2-1, with D tentatively TRBD2 (6 bases). V was cut by 2 bases and J by 4 bases, with 12 bases left in between. CDR1 is MNHEY, CDR2 SVGEGT, per germline. This CDR3 contains 15 residues. CDR3 nucleotide sequence: TGTGCCAGCAGTTACGGGGCGGGGTGGTACAATGAGCAGTTCTTC. Its translation: CASSYGAGWYNEQFF.

The chain couples TRBV2 to TRBJ2-7; D is uncertain. The germline V gene has CDR1 SNHLY and CDR2 FYNNEI. Trimming stripped 11 bases from V and 7 bases from J, with 27 bases between. CDR3 length equals 15 residues. DNA for the CDR3: TGTGCCGCCCTCTGGCCTGACCGTAGTCCTGGGGAGCAGTACTTC. It encodes CAALWPDRSPGEQYF.

V gene TRBV7-2 combines with J gene TRBJ2-7; 10 bases fit TRBD2. CDR1 SGHTA and CDR2 FQGNSA come from the germline V gene. The CDR3 loop spans 16 amino acids. V lost 0 bases and J lost 0; bases outside the gene matches: 2. The CDR3 DNA sequence: TGTGCCAGCAGCTTAGCGACTAGCGGGCTCTCCTACGAGCAGTACTTC. Translation gives CASSLATSGLSYEQYF.

The chain recombines TRBV12-3 or TRBV12-4 with TRBJ2-2; D is uncertain. Deletions cut 3 bases from V and 0 bases from J, with 2 bases between. The CDR3 is 13 residues long. CDR3 sequence (DNA): TGTGCCAGCAGTTTTCCGAACACCGGGGAGCTGTTTTTT. It codes for CASSFPNTGELFF.

The V gene is TRBV20-1, the J gene TRBJ2-4; TRBD2 matches at 11 bases. Germline trimming cut 5 bases from V and 1 base from J; bases unmatched to any gene: 13. Germline CDR1 and CDR2: DFQATT and SNEGSKA (reference sequence). CDR3 size: 18 residues. This CDR3 reads CSAPGRLAGGFAKNIQYF. The CDR3 DNA reads TGCAGTGCTCCCGGGCGGCTAGCGGGGGGTTTCGCCAAAAACATTCAGTACTTC.

This clonotype was detected a few times. The J gene is TRBJ2-1, the V gene TRBV7-6, with TRBD2 as a possible D gene (5 bases). CDR3 length: 13 residues. The germline V and J ends were trimmed by 0 bases and 8 bases, with 8 bases remaining between them. Looked up from germline, CDR1 is SGHVS and CDR2 is FNYEAQ. Here the CDR3 DNA reads TGTGCCAGCAGCTTAGCCCTTAGCGATGAGCAGTTCTTC. Translating gives CASSLALSDEQFF.

This rearrangement joins TRBV6-1 to TRBJ2-2, with 8 bases identical to TRBD2. Germline V CDR1 and CDR2: MNHNS, SASEGT. V was clipped by 2 bases and J by 4 bases; unmatched bases: 3. This CDR3 has 15 amino acids. The DNA for the CDR3 is TGTGCCAGCAGTGAACTAGCGGGTCTCACCGGGGAGCTGTTTTTT. Translation: CASSELAGLTGELFF.